This T cell receptor (beta chain) derives from a study of T cells in narcolepsy. The CDR3 covers 16 residues. CDR1 is KGHSH and CDR2 is LQKENI in the germline V gene. Data came from immunoSEQ multiplex PCR; TCRdb stores just in-frame clones and leaves some out. The sample has fewer than 35,000 clones, about 81% seen once. This clone has a single count. Germline is not matched at one junction end, which may reflect a read error. The identical CDR3 is also encoded by other nucleotide sequences in the sample. The origin of this receptor is a human donor with narcolepsy. The chain links TRBV18 to TRBJ1-3, with D tentatively TRBD1 (5 bases). The sample comprised CD45RA- memory CD4+ T cells from PBMCs. CDR3 amino acids: CASSPQAVGAGNTIYF. For the CDR3, the DNA is TGTGCCAGCTCGCCACAGGCAGTCGGAGCTGGAAACACCATATATTTT.